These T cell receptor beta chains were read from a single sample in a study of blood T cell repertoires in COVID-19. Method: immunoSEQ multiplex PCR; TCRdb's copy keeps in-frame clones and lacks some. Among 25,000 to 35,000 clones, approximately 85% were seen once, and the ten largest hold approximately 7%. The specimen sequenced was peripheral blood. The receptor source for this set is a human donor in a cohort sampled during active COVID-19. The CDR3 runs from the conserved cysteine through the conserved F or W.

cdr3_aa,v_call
CASSTGQTNEKLFF,TRBV7-2
CASSSQLANTEAFF,TRBV27
CASSQWRGETQYF,TRBV4-1
CASSVGTRLGETQYF,TRBV9
CACPQGANYGYTF,TRBV30
CASSLQGGNTEAFF,TRBV7-3
CASSFGTSGQETQYF,TRBV28
CASSALAGGHNEQFF,TRBV19
CASSEGRAYEQYF,TRBV2
CAWSVPGAGTIYF,TRBV30
CASSERGFPGNYGYTF,TRBV6-1
CASSHRGSPLHF,TRBV3-1/TRBV3-2
CASSYGPGAGENIQYF,TRBV27
CASSVEAGQSEQYF,TRBV9
CASSELGNRAQETQYF,TRBV2
CASKDSYSNQPQHF,TRBV2
CASGGEWDSYNEQFF,TRBV6-5
CARSKYRDRESYGYTF,TRBV5-3
CASSEFRDMGSGELFF,TRBV25-1
CASSHEQLNSPLHF,TRBV19
CASGGTGSSGANVLTF,TRBV10-2
CASSQSGANVLTF,TRBV5-4
CASSYGGGRAHEQYF,TRBV6-5
CASSLGTGQETQYF,TRBV5-1
CASSFGTGELFF,TRBV7-7
CASQPRRHETTGVYF,TRBV27
CASSYDASQETQYF,TRBV6-2/TRBV6-3
CAWSPGNYGYTF,TRBV30
CASSMGQGGEQYF,TRBV19